The T cell receptor (beta chain) under discussion was sequenced for a study of T cells in Graves' hyperthyroidism and ophthalmopathy. Turning to the study itself: Once the initial diagnosis was made, peripheral blood was obtained before any treatment.

General observations from the study: Most expanded thyroid clonotypes above 0.001 recurred in blood. Ophthalmopathy, as predicted by the model, came a median around 6 months after the prediction.

Amplified regions were TCR beta CDR3 sequences from RNA transcripts. With the HTBI primer set, the TCR CDR3 went through a first round of RT-PCR. TCRdb reanalysed the multiplex PCR reads using MiXCR and keeps one entry per CDR3 protein. The sample contains about 380,000 distinct CDR3 sequences, 18% of which appear only once. Disease duration was under 3 months in the ophthalmopathy patients, who also had a Clinical Activity Score of at least 3 and a NOSPECS grade of at least 4. CDR3 size: 14 residues. Germline CDR1 MNHNS, CDR2 SASEGT. Trimming pared 4 bases from V and 0 bases from J, leaving 10 bases between. Notes on this clonotype: Antigen: not known.

The clonotype originates from a man aged 18-30 years with Graves' ophthalmopathy. The rearrangement joins TRBV6-1 to TRBJ2-7, with a tentative D call TRBD1 (5 bases). The sample comprised blood. The CDR3 here is CASSAGPYSYEQYF. CDR3 coding DNA: TGTGCCAGCAGTGCAGGGCCCTACTCCTACGAGCAGTACTTC.